This TCR beta chain was captured in a study of T cell repertoires in cytomegalovirus infection. Turning to the study itself: Evidence of both CMV infection and a matching HLA type came from public TCR beta signatures.

Trimming shortened V by 3 bases and J by 1 base, and 7 bases separated the two germline ends. The CDR3 is made up of 14 amino acids. Germline values: CDR1 LNHDA, CDR2 SQIVND (reference sequence). TCRdb re-derived calls from the reads in MiXCR, one entry per CDR3 protein. Of a few hundred thousand distinct CDR3 sequences detected, approximately 9.1% appear once; the ten largest clones hold roughly 16%. This clonotype was detected ten times or more. This sequence joins TRBV19 and TRBJ1-5; D uncertain. The sequenced material came from PBMCs. This clonotype was sampled from a human donor in good health (CMV status not recorded). Some clones in this sample may be carry-over from other donors' samples. CDR3 sequence reads: CASSIGRSNQPQHF. The CDR3, as DNA: TGTGCCAGTAGTATTGGTAGAAGCAATCAGCCCCAGCATTTT.